This entry lists 22 T cell receptor beta chains sequenced from one sample in a study of T cell responses to AZD1222 COVID-19 vaccine. TCRdb keeps only in-frame clones here, not all; method: immunoSEQ multiplex PCR. The sample consists of around 170,000 clones, approximately 91% of them appearing once. The material sequenced was peripheral blood, taken on day 0 of AZD1222 vaccination. These receptors all come from an adult in good health.

This clone was seen just once. The gene calls are TRBV2 and TRBJ2-3, with 9 nucleotides matching TRBD2. Germline CDR1 and CDR2: SNHLY and FYNNEI. CDR3 length equals 17 residues. The V and J ends lost 7 bases and 3 bases, in that order; junction bases with no gene match: 14. CDR3 in amino acids: CASINLAGLRRTDTQYF. CDR3 DNA: TGTGCCAGCATAAACCTAGCGGGGCTCAGACGGACAGATACGCAGTATTTT.

CDR3 region: CASSLVGGSTNQPQHF. In DNA form, the CDR3 reads TGTGCCAGCAGCTTAGTCGGGGGGTCTACGAATCAGCCCCAGCATTTT. V and J are TRBV7-8 and TRBJ1-5; possibly TRBD1 for D (5 bases). The germline V gene encodes CDR1 SGHVS and CDR2 FQNEAQ. The CDR3 loop spans 16 amino acids. V lost 1 base and J lost 4, with 14 bases in between.

This rearrangement joins TRBV7-3 to TRBJ2-5, with 7 nucleotides matching TRBD2. Germline trimming cut 5 bases from V and 3 bases from J; bases unmatched to any gene: 9. Germline assignment: CDR1 SGHTA and CDR2 FQGTGA. The CDR3 is 15 amino acids. The CDR3, as DNA: TGTGCCAGCAGCCGAGCTGGGGGGGTAAAAGAGACCCAGTACTTC. The encoded protein is CASSRAGGVKETQYF.

The gene calls are TRBV5-6 and TRBJ1-2, with 9 bases lining up with TRBD1. This CDR3 comprises 14 residues. V lost 0 bases and J lost 8; bases outside the gene matches: 5. Looked up from germline, CDR1 is SGHDT and CDR2 is YYEEEE. The CDR3: CASSLGDRAGGYTF. The DNA of the CDR3 is TGTGCCAGCAGCTTGGGGGACAGGGCAGGGGGCTACACCTTC.

A few counts support this clone. This chain joins TRBV9 and TRBJ1-6, with TRBD1 matching 7 bases. The CDR3 loop spans 15 amino acids. V gave up 0 bases and J gave up 9 bases; unmatched junction bases: 6. Germline V gene sequence: CDR1 SGDLS, CDR2 YYNGEE. The CDR3 DNA reads as TGTGCCAGCAGCGTAGCCTCAGGGGGGGCTTCACCCCTCCACTTT. Its translation: CASSVASGGASPLHF. Based on the CDR3 plus reference TRBV9 and TRBJ1-6, the full variable domain is DSGVTQTPKHLITATGQRVTLRCSPRSGDLSVYWYQQSLDQGLQFLIQYYNGEERAKGNILERFSAQQFPDLHSELNLSSLELGDSALYFCASSVASGGASPLHFGNGTRLTVT.

J is TRBJ2-7 and V is TRBV20-1; no clear D. The germline V gene encodes CDR1 DFQATT and CDR2 SNEGSKA (reference sequence). V gave up 2 bases and J gave up 5 bases, with 7 bases separating them. The CDR3 spans 11 residues. As DNA, the CDR3 is TGCAGTGCTAGATTGGTACACGAGCAGTACTTC. This translates into CSARLVHEQYF.

The V call is TRBV7-8, the J call TRBJ2-2; D possibly corresponds to TRBD1 (6 bases). This CDR3 region has 15 residues. Germline values: CDR1 SGHVS, CDR2 FQNEAQ. Between the trimmed V and J ends, which lost 0 bases and 3 bases, there was a span of 8 bases. CDR3 amino acids: CASSLASGDTGELFF. CDR3 nucleotides: TGTGCCAGCAGCTTAGCGTCAGGGGACACCGGGGAGCTGTTTTTT.

The V gene is TRBV19, the J gene TRBJ2-7; TRBD1 aligns across 7 bases. The length of the CDR3 is 16 residues. The germline gives CDR1 LNHDA, CDR2 SQIVND (reference sequence). The ends lost 4 bases at V and 2 bases at J; junction bases unmatched: 11. The DNA for the CDR3 is TGTGCCAGTAGTACGCCCCGACAGGGTGGTACCTACGAGCAGTACTTC. This encodes CASSTPRQGGTYEQYF.

The V call is TRBV27, the J call TRBJ1-1; D ambiguous. Germline V lookup: CDR1 MNHEY, CDR2 SMNVEV (reference sequence). This CDR3 contains 13 residues. Trimming shortened V by 1 base and J by 6 bases, and 9 bases separated the two germline ends. CDR3 nucleotides: TGTGCCAGCAGTTTATGGGGTCCGGCTGAAGCTTTCTTT. Amino acids: CASSLWGPAEAFF.

This clone was found once. The chain links TRBV18 to TRBJ2-4; TRBD1 agrees at 10 bases. V gave up 2 bases and J gave up 6 bases; unmatched junction bases: 4. Germline V CDR1 and CDR2: KGHSH, LQKENI. The CDR3 sequence is 15 residues long. The CDR3 DNA reads as TGTGCCAGCTCACCAAACGACAGGGGGCTAAACATTCAGTACTTC. Its translation is CASSPNDRGLNIQYF.

This rearrangement joins TRBV5-4 to TRBJ2-3, with 9 bases that match TRBD2. The CDR3 has 17 amino acids. Germline V gene data show CDR1 as SGHNT and CDR2 as YYREEE (reference sequence). The V gene end was trimmed by 1 base and the J gene end by 5 bases; junction bases not matched to a gene: 11. CDR3 sequence (DNA): TGTGCCAGCAGCTTGTCGCTTGCGGGGGGGCCCGGAGATACGCAGTATTTT. Translating it yields CASSLSLAGGPGDTQYF.

The chain recombines TRBV5-8 with TRBJ1-2, with 7 nucleotides matching TRBD1. V trimming: 10 bases; J trimming: 6 bases; junction bases outside the gene matches: 12. The CDR3 covers 13 residues. CDR1 is SGHTS and CDR2 is YDEGEE in the germline V gene. This chain's CDR3 is CAGEEGALDGYTF. CDR3 bases: TGTGCCGGTGAGGAGGGGGCGCTGGATGGCTACACCTTC.

CDR3 in amino acids: CASSVGIDESYGYTF. The CDR3 nucleotides are TGTGCCAGCAGCGTAGGTATAGACGAAAGCTATGGCTACACCTTC. The V gene is TRBV9, the J gene TRBJ1-2; D call uncertain. V lost 0 bases and J lost 4, with 13 bases in between. Germline lookup yields CDR1 SGDLS and CDR2 YYNGEE. The CDR3 is made up of 15 amino acids.

The chain employs TRBV4-1 and TRBJ2-1; no clear D gene. Germline CDR1 reads MGHRA; CDR2 reads YSYEKL. Trimming cost V 3 bases and J 0 bases, with 18 bases left between them. CDR3 size: 18 residues. CDR3 in amino acids: CASSHDLKDRRSYNEQFF. CDR3 DNA: TGCGCCAGCAGCCACGATCTAAAGGACCGCCGCTCCTACAATGAGCAGTTCTTC.

The V gene is TRBV27, the J gene TRBJ2-6, with no clear D. The germline V and J ends were trimmed by 5 bases and 4 bases, with 12 bases remaining between them. The germline gives CDR1 MNHEY, CDR2 SMNVEV (reference sequence). This CDR3 is built from 15 residues. The chain's CDR3 is CASSVSLEGANVLTF. The CDR3 coding sequence is TGTGCCAGCAGTGTCAGCCTGGAGGGGGCCAACGTCCTGACTTTC.

The gene calls are TRBV5-1 and TRBJ2-1; no clear D. From germline, CDR1 is SGHRS and CDR2 YFSETQ. The ends were cut back, 0 bases at V and 7 bases at J, with 11 bases in the middle. The CDR3 runs 14 residues. The CDR3: CASSLGGSGNEQFF. The CDR3 region has the DNA TGCGCCAGCAGCTTGGGGGGTAGTGGGAATGAGCAGTTCTTC.

The chain recombines TRBV29-1 with TRBJ1-1, with 9 bases aligning to TRBD1. The ends lost 4 bases at V and 1 base at J; junction bases unmatched: 1. CDR3 size: 13 residues. CDR1 and CDR2 from the germline V gene are SQVTM and ANQGSEA. The CDR3 DNA reads TGCAGCGTTGCGGGACAGGGGAACACTGAAGCTTTCTTT. Translating gives CSVAGQGNTEAFF.

This clone has only one observation. The chain is built from TRBV5-4 and TRBJ2-7, with TRBD2 identical over 14 bases. The germline gives CDR1 SGHNT, CDR2 YYREEE (reference sequence). CDR3 length: 14 amino acids. The V and J ends lost 5 bases and 10 bases, in that order; junction bases with no gene match: 8. CDR3 nucleotide sequence: TGTGCCAGCAGTTCAGACGGACTAGCGGGGGGACAGTACTTC. Its protein is CASSSDGLAGGQYF.

This chain links TRBV5-1 with TRBJ2-1; D unclear. V dropped 0 bases and J dropped 7 bases, with 14 bases sitting between them. Germline CDR1 is SGHRS and CDR2 is YFSETQ. This CDR3 is 15 amino acids long. The CDR3 nucleotides read TGCGCCAGCAGCTTGGTGGCCCCCCGTTGGAATGAGCAGTTCTTC. It codes for CASSLVAPRWNEQFF.

This clone was observed once. V usage is TRBV27 and J usage is TRBJ2-5, with 7 bases lining up with TRBD2. The V segment lost 8 bases and the J segment 6 bases; nucleotides outside the gene matches: 3. CDR1 is MNHEY and CDR2 is SMNVEV in the germline V gene (reference sequence). CDR3 length: 11 amino acids. The CDR3 bases are TGTGCCAGCCGGGGAGGGCAGACCCAGTACTTC. It encodes CASRGGQTQYF.

This chain links TRBV9 with TRBJ1-2; D may be TRBD1 (5 bases). Germline CDR1 SGDLS, CDR2 YYNGEE. V lost 0 bases, J lost 7 bases, and 7 bases lay in between. CDR3 length: 12 amino acids. The CDR3 bases are TGTGCCAGCAGCGTAGGGAGGGGTGGCTACACCTTC. It specifies CASSVGRGGYTF.

The sample holds one count of this clone. In the same sample, other DNA sequences code for this CDR3. The chain combines TRBV9 with TRBJ1-1; TRBD1 matches at 7 bases. Germline V lookup: CDR1 SGDLS, CDR2 YYNGEE. The V segment lost 0 bases and the J segment 3 bases; nucleotides outside the gene matches: 2. The CDR3 is 14 residues long. In nucleotides, the CDR3 is TGTGCCAGCAGCGTAGGGCAGGGGGACACTGAAGCTTTCTTT. Translating gives CASSVGQGDTEAFF.